The 23 T cell receptor beta chains listed next were all sequenced from one sample in a study of blood T cells in healthy people across ages. A sample-barcoded 5' primer and a J-beta primer mix were used in a second PCR of about 6 to 11 cycles. TCRdb analysed the 5' RACE reads with MiXCR anew, one entry per CDR3 protein. The data contain some 1,500,000 distinct CDR3 sequences, roughly two fifths of them seen just once; the ten biggest clones take up 4%. What was sequenced was blood. The receptors come from a young woman in good health.

The chain joins TRBV4-3 to TRBJ1-2, with TRBD1 matching over 7 bases. Germline values: CDR1 LGHNA, CDR2 YSLEER. This CDR3 has 17 residues. V shed 1 base and J 3 bases; nucleotides not matched to a gene: 11. The CDR3 nucleotides read TGCGCCAGCAGCCAAGTGGAGGGGGCCCTTAGGTACTATGGCTACACCTTC. The encoded protein is CASSQVEGALRYYGYTF.

This clonotype was observed a handful of times. The chain links TRBV3-1 to TRBJ2-5, with TRBD2 as a possible D gene (5 bases). Trimming took off 4 bases at V and 11 bases at J, with 14 bases between the two ends. The CDR3 has 12 amino acids. CDR1 and CDR2 (germline): LGHDT, YNNKEL (reference sequence). CDR3 DNA: TGTGCCAGCAGCCCCCGCCCTTGGGAGCAGTACTTC. As protein: CASSPRPWEQYF.

This clonotype was counted between two and nine times. The chain combines TRBV27 with TRBJ2-3, with D tentatively TRBD1 (5 bases). The V end lost 5 bases, the J end lost 4 bases, and 19 bases lay between the germline ends. The CDR3 extends over 16 amino acids. The germline gives CDR1 MNHEY, CDR2 SMNVEV (reference sequence). The CDR3 is CASSMQGIYAADTQYF. In DNA form, the CDR3 reads TGTGCCAGCAGTATGCAGGGAATTTACGCGGCAGATACGCAGTATTTT.

This clonotype was found many times. The chain recombines TRBV20-1 with TRBJ1-5; no reliable D call. The length of the CDR3 is 13 residues. V was shortened by 2 bases and J by 0 bases, with 5 bases between the two germline ends. The germline gives CDR1 DFQATT, CDR2 SNEGSKA (reference sequence). The CDR3 coding sequence is TGCAGTGCTAGACCGGATAGCAATCAGCCCCAGCATTTT. Translating it yields CSARPDSNQPQHF.

This clonotype was picked up a small number of times. The chain has TRBV20-1 and TRBJ2-5, with 8 positions matching TRBD2. The J call may be faulty, since TRBJ2-7 better matches the DNA end. The CDR3 extends over 13 amino acids. CDR1 and CDR2 (germline): DFQATT, SNEGSKA (reference sequence). The DNA of the CDR3 is TGCAGTGCGAGCCGACTAGCGAGATACGAGCAGTACTTC. It translates to CSASRLARYEQYF.

V is TRBV19 and J is TRBJ2-1; D assignment may be TRBD1 or TRBD2 (5 bases each). This CDR3 has 13 residues. V was shortened by 6 bases and J by 8 bases, with 14 bases between the two germline ends. Germline CDR1 LNHDA, CDR2 SQIVND (reference sequence). The CDR3 region is CASSYEGTYEQFF. CDR3 sequence (DNA): TGTGCCAGTAGCTACGAGGGGACCTATGAGCAGTTCTTC.

The gene calls are TRBV12-3 or TRBV12-4 and TRBJ1-1; D is unclear. This CDR3 has 13 amino acids. V was clipped by 7 bases and J by 7 bases, with 16 bases between them. Here the CDR3 reads CASTPMAGIEAFF. In DNA, the CDR3 is TGTGCCAGCACCCCGATGGCGGGGATTGAAGCTTTCTTT.

For this clonotype: The junction departs from the called germline gene at one end, perhaps through a read error. This chain connects TRBV13 to TRBJ2-1, with a weak D call TRBD1 (5 bases). This CDR3 has 14 amino acids. CDR1 is PRHDT, CDR2 FYEKMQ, per germline (reference sequence). CDR3 amino acids: CASSFEKGDNEQFF. The CDR3 region has the DNA TGCGCCAGCAGCTTTGAGAAAGGGGACAATGAGCAGTTCTTC.

The rearrangement links TRBV4-2 to TRBJ1-2; 8 nucleotides line up with TRBD1. Germline CDR1 and CDR2: LGHNA and YNFKEQ. This CDR3 contains 15 residues. Trimming at V came to 0 bases and at J to 8 bases, leaving 8 bases not matched to a gene. Written as DNA, the CDR3 is TGTGCCAGCAGCCAAGATGAGAACAGGGGGTTCGGCTACACCTTC. Its translation: CASSQDENRGFGYTF.

This clonotype was picked up a small number of times. The junction departs from the called germline gene at one end, perhaps through a read error. V gene TRBV5-1 combines with J gene TRBJ1-2; 7 bases fit TRBD1. This CDR3 region has 13 residues. Germline loops: CDR1 SGHRS, CDR2 YFSETQ. The CDR3 sequence: CASSVTGTYGYTF. The CDR3 coding sequence is TGTGCCAGCAGTGTGACAGGGACCTATGGCTACACCTTC.

V usage is TRBV20-1 and J usage is TRBJ1-5, with 9 bases matching TRBD1. CDR3 size: 19 residues. With V trimmed by 0 bases and J by 0 bases, 12 bases remained unmatched. Germline lookup yields CDR1 DFQATT and CDR2 SNEGSKA (reference sequence). The CDR3 nucleotides are TGCAGTGCTAGAGATGGTACAGGGGGCCTAACGGGTAGCAATCAGCCCCAGCATTTT. Translation: CSARDGTGGLTGSNQPQHF.

Remarks on this clonotype: An end of the junction does not agree with germline; a read error may underlie this. The chain recombines TRBV7-2 with TRBJ2-3; 9 positions match TRBD2. Germline V gene data show CDR1 as SGHTA and CDR2 as FQGNSA. There are 13 residues in the CDR3. CDR3 sequence reads: CAGSKAGGDTQYF. The DNA of the CDR3 is TGTGCCGGCAGCAAAGCGGGGGGAGATACACAGTATTTT. Complete variable domain (other parts from reference TRBV7-2 and TRBJ2-3): GAGVSQSPSNKVTEKGKDVELRCDPISGHTALYWYRQSLGQGLEFLIYFQGNSAPDKSGLPSDRFSAERTGGSVSTLTIQRTQQEDSAVYLCAGSKAGGDTQYFGPGTRLTVL.

This rearrangement joins TRBV9 to TRBJ1-4; maybe TRBD1 (6 bases). Germline loops: CDR1 SGDLS, CDR2 YYNGEE. This CDR3 is 15 amino acids long. The V end was cut by 5 bases, the J end by 8 bases, with 19 bases between. The CDR3 here is CASSGGREVEEKLFF. In nucleotides, the CDR3 is TGTGCCAGCAGTGGGGGGCGGGAGGTTGAGGAAAAACTGTTTTTT.

This clonotype has just a few counts. The chain employs TRBV20-1 and TRBJ2-7; perhaps TRBD2 as D (7 bases). Germline V CDR1 and CDR2: DFQATT, SNEGSKA (reference sequence). Trimming cost V 6 bases and J 0 bases, with 15 bases left between them. The CDR3 consists of 14 residues. The DNA of the CDR3 is TGCAGTGCCGACGGGGGGCCTAGCTCCTACGAGCAGTACTTC. Protein sequence: CSADGGPSSYEQYF.

The V call is TRBV7-2, the J call TRBJ1-1; D gene uncertain. The length of the CDR3 is 16 residues. Looked up from germline, CDR1 is SGHTA and CDR2 is FQGNSA. The V gene lost 1 base and the J gene lost 4 bases, with 16 bases spanning the gap. Here the CDR3 DNA reads TGTGCCAGCAGCTTAGTTACAAGGCCTCTGGGCACTGAAGCTTTCTTT. Translating gives CASSLVTRPLGTEAFF.

V gene TRBV27 combines with J gene TRBJ2-7; 9 bases are a match to TRBD1. The germline V gene has CDR1 MNHEY and CDR2 SMNVEV (reference sequence). The CDR3 consists of 15 residues. The V gene end was trimmed by 6 bases and the J gene end by 4 bases; junction bases not matched to a gene: 10. The CDR3 sequence: CASSPPTGGYYEQYF. As DNA, the CDR3 is TGTGCCAGCAGCCCACCTACAGGGGGCTATTACGAGCAGTACTTC.

This sequence joins TRBV7-3 and TRBJ2-1, with a weak D call TRBD2 (6 bases). The V gene lost 5 bases and the J gene lost 0 bases, with 14 bases spanning the gap. This CDR3 spans 16 amino acids. The germline V gene has CDR1 SGHTA and CDR2 FQGTGA. The CDR3 DNA is TGTGCCAGCAGCCCGGCGTTCGGGAGCTCCTACAATGAGCAGTTCTTC. Translation: CASSPAFGSSYNEQFF. Supplemented by reference TRBV7-3 and TRBJ2-1, the full variable domain reads GAGVSQTPSNKVTEKGKYVELRCDPISGHTALYWYRQSLGQGPEFLIYFQGTGAADDSGLPNDRFFAVRPEGSVSTLKIQRTERGDSAVYLCASSPAFGSSYNEQFFGPGTRLTVL.

This clonotype has at least ten counts. The rearrangement links TRBV6-2 or TRBV6-3 to TRBJ2-7; tentatively, D is TRBD2 (6 bases). V was shortened by 0 bases and J by 3 bases, with 12 bases between the two germline ends. The germline V gene encodes CDR1 MNHEY and CDR2 SVGEGT. The CDR3 length is 15 residues. CDR3: CASSYSGDSGYEQYF. DNA for the CDR3: TGTGCCAGCAGTTACTCGGGGGACTCAGGCTACGAGCAGTACTTC.

This clonotype has more than one count but fewer than ten. For the CDR3, the DNA is TGTGCCAGCAGTTACGGTCCAGGGCATAGGGAGACCCAGTACTTC. Translation gives CASSYGPGHRETQYF. This chain uses TRBV6-5 with TRBJ2-5; maybe TRBD1 (5 bases). Germline V gene sequence: CDR1 MNHEY, CDR2 SVGAGI. The CDR3 has 15 amino acids. The germline V and J ends were trimmed by 2 bases and 5 bases, with 15 bases remaining between them.

V and J are TRBV4-1 and TRBJ2-5; the match to TRBD2 covers 11 bases. The CDR3 is 16 residues long. Germline trimming cut 1 base from V and 11 bases from J; bases unmatched to any gene: 12. Germline CDR1 reads MGHRA; CDR2 reads YSYEKL. The CDR3 DNA reads as TGCGCCAGCAGCCAAGTACTAGCGGGAGTTTTCGATGAGCAGTACTTC. It specifies CASSQVLAGVFDEQYF.

The CDR3 here is CASSYDGQVDEAFF. The CDR3 coding sequence is TGTGCCAGCAGTTACGATGGACAGGTCGATGAAGCTTTCTTT. The chain links TRBV6-5 to TRBJ1-1; 7 bases fit TRBD1. CDR3 size: 14 residues. Germline lookup yields CDR1 MNHEY and CDR2 SVGAGI. Trimming removed 2 bases from V and 7 bases from J; junction bases left unmatched: 7.

V usage is TRBV7-9 and J usage is TRBJ2-3, with D possibly TRBD2 on 5 matching bases. Trimming removed 5 bases from V and 2 bases from J, with 14 bases in between. The CDR3 is made up of 15 amino acids. The germline gives CDR1 SEHNR, CDR2 FQNEAQ (reference sequence). CDR3 amino acids: CASSEQPGTTDTQYF. The CDR3 DNA is TGTGCCAGCAGCGAACAACCGGGAACCACAGATACGCAGTATTTT.

The CDR3 nucleotides are TGCGCCAGCAGGGCGACTAGCGGGAGGGATTCGAACACCGGGGAGCTGTTTTTT. Protein product: CASRATSGRDSNTGELFF. The chain employs TRBV5-1 and TRBJ2-2; TRBD2 matches 14 bases. This CDR3 region has 18 residues. The V segment lost 5 bases and the J segment 0 bases; nucleotides outside the gene matches: 6. Looked up from germline, CDR1 is SGHRS and CDR2 is YFSETQ.